This TCR beta chain was identified in a study of shared clonotypes between healthy human individuals. Data came from immunoSEQ multiplex PCR; TCRdb stores just in-frame clones and leaves some out. The table includes over a million clones, 95% to 99% detected once. Every one of the donors was a Caucasian adult that lived in Nashville, Tennessee. The sample holds one count of this clone. Antigen: not known. General study results and limits: The sharing of about 5% of naive CD4 clonotypes was seen across a few donors. The generation probabilities recorded for non-shared clonotypes fell below those of clonotypes shared by all four donors.

The sample consisted of naive CD4+ T cells sorted from blood. The subset was: CD45RA+ positively selected. The origin of this receptor is a man under 40 in good health.

The CDR3 nucleotides are TGTGCCAGCAGTTACGTATCAGTAGGGGTGAAGGAGCAGTTCTTC. Translated: CASSYVSVGVKEQFF. The chain recombines TRBV6-5 with TRBJ2-1; weak D call: TRBD1 (5 bases). CDR1 MNHEY and CDR2 SVGAGI come from the germline V gene. The V end was cut by 2 bases, the J end by 10 bases, with 18 bases between. This CDR3 comprises 15 residues.